These 17 T cell receptor beta chains originate from one sample sequenced in a study of T-cell reconstitution after alpha-beta-depleted transplantation in children. Unique molecular identifiers tagged the TCRbeta library. TCRdb reprocessed the PCR reads with MiXCR, giving one entry per CDR3 protein. This table has fewer than 1 million distinct CDR3 sequences, 16% appearing once. Material: PBMCs, mostly from graft donor cells, obtained 360 days after TCRalphabeta/CD19-depleted stem cell transplant. Receptor source: a male patient aged 5 to 17 who had a stem cell transplant for acute lymphoblastic leukemia, so the T cells may come from the graft donor.

This clonotype was recorded at least ten times. The V gene is TRBV24-1, the J gene TRBJ2-1, with 9 positions matching TRBD2. Per the germline V gene, CDR1 is KGHDR and CDR2 is SFDVKD. Losses at the gene ends were 5 bases for V and 7 bases for J; bases not matched to a gene: 11. This CDR3 contains 16 residues. This CDR3 reads CATSGLTSGAGNEQFF. The CDR3 nucleotides are TGTGCCACCAGTGGGCTGACTAGCGGAGCTGGGAATGAGCAGTTCTTC.

This clonotype was observed a few times. The chain couples TRBV25-1 to TRBJ2-4; TRBD1 matches at 8 bases. V trimming: 3 bases; J trimming: 1 base; junction bases outside the gene matches: 5. CDR1 and CDR2 (germline): MGHDK, SYGVNS. The CDR3 runs to 16 residues. Here the CDR3 DNA reads TGTGCCAGCAGTGACCGACAGGGGCCGGCCAAAAACATTCAGTACTTC. Translation gives CASSDRQGPAKNIQYF.

Worth noting for this clonotype: A much larger clone lies a single base off, so this may be a read error. V is TRBV10-3 and J is TRBJ2-7; 8 nucleotides align to TRBD2. The CDR3 extends over 14 amino acids. Per the germline V gene, CDR1 is ENHRY and CDR2 is SYGVKD. J gave up 3 bases and V 8 bases, and 9 bases lay outside the gene matches. The CDR3 region is CAIGLAGPFYEQYF. In nucleotides, the CDR3 is TGTGCCATCGGATTAGCGGGACCTTTCTACGAGCAGTACTTC.

The chain couples TRBV7-9 to TRBJ1-2; 8 bases align to TRBD1. After removal of 4 bases from V and 5 bases from J, the junction contained 6 bases not matched to a gene. Germline lookup yields CDR1 SEHNR and CDR2 FQNEAQ (reference sequence). The length of the CDR3 is 14 residues. The CDR3 reads CASSSDRAGYGYTF. The CDR3 DNA reads TGTGCCAGCAGCTCGGACAGGGCGGGGTATGGCTACACCTTC.

The genes are TRBV4-1 and TRBJ1-1; D unresolved. The germline CDR1 and CDR2 sequences are MGHRA and YSYEKL. CDR3 length: 14 residues. Trimming left V 1 base short and J 1 base short, with 7 bases between. In DNA form, the CDR3 reads TGCGCCAGCAGCCAAGTTTCAGCGAACACTGAAGCTTTCTTT. Translating it yields CASSQVSANTEAFF.

The chain carries TRBV2 and TRBJ2-2, with 7 nucleotides matching TRBD2. The CDR3 is made up of 14 amino acids. Trimming took 6 bases from V and 1 from J; bases not matched to a gene: 2. Per germline, CDR1 SNHLY and CDR2 FYNNEI. The CDR3 loop reads CASRLAENTGELFF. The CDR3 coding sequence is TGTGCCAGCAGGCTAGCGGAGAACACCGGGGAGCTGTTTTTT.

This clonotype showed up many times. The chain combines TRBV20-1 with TRBJ2-2, with D possibly TRBD1 on 6 matching bases. The CDR3 length is 15 residues. V was pared by 2 bases and J by 3 bases, with 13 bases between. Germline values: CDR1 DFQATT, CDR2 SNEGSKA (reference sequence). In nucleotides, the CDR3 is TGCAGTGCTAGAAATCCGGGACACCACACCGGGGAGCTGTTTTTT. Translating gives CSARNPGHHTGELFF.

At least ten counts were recorded for this clonotype. This chain uses TRBV7-9 with TRBJ2-7, with 9 bases fitting TRBD1. The CDR3 totals 14 residues. Germline V gives CDR1 SEHNR, CDR2 FQNEAQ (reference sequence). Trimming took 4 bases from V and 4 from J; bases not matched to a gene: 5. Here the CDR3 reads CASSSPGQGYEQYF. The CDR3 region has the DNA TGTGCCAGCAGCTCGCCGGGACAGGGTTACGAGCAGTACTTC. Filled out from reference TRBV7-9 and TRBJ2-7, the complete variable domain reads DTGVSQNPRHKITKRGQNVTFRCDPISEHNRLYWYRQTLGQGPEFLTYFQNEAQLEKSRLLSDRFSAERPKGSFSTLEIQRTEQGDSAMYLCASSSPGQGYEQYFGPGTRLTVT.

This clonotype was seen many times. V and J are TRBV4-1 and TRBJ2-7, with TRBD1 matching 7 bases. Per germline, CDR1 MGHRA and CDR2 YSYEKL. The V segment lost 2 bases and the J segment 0 bases; nucleotides outside the gene matches: 10. This CDR3 is 17 amino acids long. CDR3 amino acids: CASSQPRQGIHSYEQYF. CDR3 coding DNA: TGCGCCAGCAGCCAACCTAGACAGGGAATCCACTCCTACGAGCAGTACTTC.

The V and J genes are TRBV27 and TRBJ1-1; D unclear. Germline V gene lookup returns CDR1 MNHEY and CDR2 SMNVEV (reference sequence). Trimming shortened V by 6 bases and J by 2 bases, and 13 bases separated the two germline ends. CDR3 length equals 14 residues. The chain's CDR3 is CASSRVDQNTEAFF. CDR3 coding DNA: TGTGCCAGCAGCCGAGTAGACCAAAACACTGAAGCTTTCTTT.

This clonotype was detected a few times. V and J are TRBV13 and TRBJ2-7, with a weak D call TRBD2 (6 bases). This CDR3 has 14 amino acids. The ends were cut back, 5 bases at V and 1 base at J, with 12 bases in the middle. CDR1 is PRHDT, CDR2 FYEKMQ, per germline (reference sequence). The CDR3 DNA reads as TGTGCCAGCAGCACCCCCGGGGGATCCTACGAGCAGTACTTC. Protein: CASSTPGGSYEQYF.

The DNA of the CDR3 is TGTGCCAGCAGCTCCGACAGAGTCAATCAGCCCCAGCATTTT. Protein sequence: CASSSDRVNQPQHF. The chain recombines TRBV6-1 with TRBJ1-5; D is possibly TRBD1 (5 bases). The CDR3 consists of 14 residues. Trimming shortened V by 6 bases and J by 3 bases, and 12 bases separated the two germline ends. Germline CDR1 is MNHNS and CDR2 is SASEGT.

Only a few counts were recorded for this clonotype. The rearrangement joins TRBV3-1 to TRBJ2-2, with unresolved D. Per germline, CDR1 LGHDT and CDR2 YNNKEL (reference sequence). Trimming removed 3 bases from V and 4 bases from J, with 9 bases in between. There are 14 residues in the CDR3. CDR3 nucleotide sequence: TGTGCCAGCAGCCAGCTAGTAACCACCGGGGAGCTGTTTTTT. Amino acids: CASSQLVTTGELFF.

There are many counts of this clonotype. The CDR3 here is CASSLNLYEQFF. The CDR3 DNA sequence: TGTGCCAGCAGCTTAAATTTGTATGAGCAGTTCTTC. The J gene is TRBJ2-1, the V gene TRBV11-2; no firm D call. In germline, CDR1 is SGHAT, CDR2 FQNNGV. This CDR3 has 12 residues. V lost 2 bases and J lost 8, with 7 bases in between.

The chain joins TRBV7-8 to TRBJ1-5; TRBD1 matches 7 bases. The J segment lost 0 bases and the V segment lost 0 bases, leaving 11 bases of the junction unmatched. The germline V gene has CDR1 SGHVS and CDR2 FQNEAQ. The CDR3 extends over 19 amino acids. As DNA, the CDR3 is TGTGCCAGCAGCTTAGCCCCGGGCGGGACAGAATATAGCAATCAGCCCCAGCATTTT. Encoded protein: CASSLAPGGTEYSNQPQHF.

The chain joins TRBV19 to TRBJ2-2; 8 bases map to TRBD2. There are 16 residues in the CDR3. J gave up 2 bases and V 7 bases, and 9 bases lay outside the gene matches. Looked up from germline, CDR1 is LNHDA and CDR2 is SQIVND (reference sequence). The DNA for the CDR3 is TGTGCCAGTACTTGGCCGGGACTAGGTAACACCGGGGAGCTGTTTTTT. It translates to CASTWPGLGNTGELFF.

This clonotype occurred a few times. The rearrangement uses TRBV5-1 and TRBJ2-2, with 7 bases that match TRBD2. CDR1 is SGHRS and CDR2 is YFSETQ in the germline V gene. This CDR3 is 16 amino acids long. The trim removed 3 bases at V and 1 base at J, leaving 6 bases unmatched. As DNA, the CDR3 is TGCGCCAGCAGCTACCCCAGGGAGGGGAACACCGGGGAGCTGTTTTTT. Its protein is CASSYPREGNTGELFF.